Sequencing of this T cell receptor beta chain was carried out in a study of T cell repertoires in cytomegalovirus infection. The CDR3 contains 13 residues. V was pared by 3 bases and J by 4 bases, with 12 bases between. CDR1 and CDR2 from the germline V gene are SQVTM and ANQGSEA. Each CDR3 protein is one row after TCRdb ran MiXCR on the reads. The table has roughly 600,000 distinct CDR3 sequences, 20% to 25% seen once. This clonotype turned up a few times. The sequencing input was CD8+ T cells from PBMCs. V usage is TRBV29-1 and J usage is TRBJ1-1; the D gene is possibly TRBD1 (6 bases). This clonotype originated in a human donor in good health (CMV status not recorded). Some clones in this sample may be carry-over from other donors' samples. DNA of the CDR3: TGCAGCGTTGAGGGGGCGTCCAGCACTGAAGCTTTCTTT. Translating gives CSVEGASSTEAFF.